The rows below give T cell receptor beta chains drawn from one sample of a study of blood T cell repertoires in COVID-19. Sequencing was performed with immunoSEQ multiplex PCR; in TCRdb, only in-frame clones are kept and a portion is missing. The sample has around 200,000 clones, about 85% seen once. Sequenced: peripheral blood. The receptors here all came from a man aged 25 to 40 with acute or convalescent COVID-19. The CDR3 runs from the conserved cysteine through the conserved F or W. D genes are given only for firm matches. Part of the rows lack a size; the others show once, few, many or a class for expanded clones.

>.|TRBD1|TRBV30|TRBJ1-3
TGTGCCTGGAGGGTAGGGGGCGGGAACACCATATATTTT
CAWRVGGGNTIYF
>.|.|TRBV7-9|TRBJ2-5
TGTGCCAGCAGCTTACCCCCCAAAGAGACCCAGTACTTC
CASSLPPKETQYF
>once|TRBD1|TRBV15|TRBJ1-6
TGTGCCACCAGCGCTAGGGACAGGGGAAATTCACCCCTCCACTTT
CATSARDRGNSPLHF
>once|TRBD2|TRBV11-2|TRBJ2-5
TGTGCCAGCAGCTCACTGGGACTAGCGGGACCTTCGGACTTC
CASSSLGLAGPSDF
>.|.|TRBV6-5|TRBJ2-3
TGTGCCAGCAGCCCCCTGACCAGGAGGACAGATACGCAGTATTTT
CASSPLTRRTDTQYF
>.|.|TRBV5-4|TRBJ1-2
TGTGCCAGCAGCTTGCCAGGAAACTATGGCTACACCTTC
CASSLPGNYGYTF
>.|TRBD2|TRBV5-6|TRBJ2-1
TGTGCCAGCAGTGTTGGGCGGCGGGGGGGCCCTGAGCAGTTCTTC
CASSVGRRGGPEQFF
>.|TRBD1|TRBV6-2/TRBV6-3|TRBJ1-4
TGTGCCAGCAGTTACAGAGTGACAGGGGTGGGGGAAAAACTGTTTTTT
CASSYRVTGVGEKLFF
>.|.|TRBV5-4|TRBJ2-5
TGTGCCAGCAGCGACAGACAAGAGACCCAGTACTTC
CASSDRQETQYF
>.|TRBD2|TRBV27|TRBJ2-7
TGTGCCAGCAGTTTATCGGGGCGTAGCGGGGGGTCCAACGAGCAGTACTTC
CASSLSGRSGGSNEQYF
>.|TRBD1|TRBV9|TRBJ1-3
TGTGCCAGCAGCCGTCAGGGGGCAGGCCGAAACACCATATATTTT
CASSRQGAGRNTIYF
>.|.|TRBV18|TRBJ1-4
TGTGCCAGCTCACCCGGGAGAACGGTACTGTTTTTT
CASSPGRTVLFF
>.|TRBD2|TRBV5-1|TRBJ2-1
TGCGCCAGCAGCTGGGGGACTAGCGGCAATGAGCAGTTCTTC
CASSWGTSGNEQFF
>.|.|TRBV7-2|TRBJ1-3
TGTGCCAGCAGCTTAGGGTCAGGGTCTGGAAACACCATATATTTT
CASSLGSGSGNTIYF
>.|.|TRBV10-1|TRBJ1-5
TGCGCCAGGGGAGGGCCGCCTTATCAGCCCCAGCATTTT
CARGGPPYQPQHF
>.|TRBD1|TRBV19|TRBJ1-5
TGTGCCAGTAGTATGGGACAGCAACATCAGCCCCAGCATTTT
CASSMGQQHQPQHF
>.|TRBD2|TRBV30|TRBJ2-5
TGTGCCTGGGGAAGCGGGAGCGGAGAGACCCAGTACTTC
CAWGSGSGETQYF
>.|TRBD2|TRBV7-9|TRBJ2-3
TGTGCCAGCAGCTCGCCTAGCGGGGTTACAGATACGCAGTATTTT
CASSSPSGVTDTQYF
>.|TRBD1|TRBV2|TRBJ1-1
TGTGCCAGCACCCTCCAAGCAGGGGGCACTGAAGCTTTCTTT
CASTLQAGGTEAFF
>.|TRBD1|TRBV5-1|TRBJ2-7
TGCGCCAGCAATTTTATCCCGTACGGACAGGGCTACGAGCAGTACTTC
CASNFIPYGQGYEQYF
>.|TRBD2|TRBV28|TRBJ2-7
TGTGCCAGCAGACTACTAGCGGGAGGGCCGCAGTACTTC
CASRLLAGGPQYF
>.|.|TRBV5-6|TRBJ1-2
TGTGCCAGCAGCTGGGACCGACAGGTCTATGGCTACACCTTC
CASSWDRQVYGYTF
>once|.|TRBV9|TRBJ2-7
TGTGCCAGCAGCGTAGTGAAACTAGCTCCCTCCTACGAGCAGTACTTC
CASSVVKLAPSYEQYF
>.|.|TRBV5-1|TRBJ1-2
TGCGCCAGCAGCTTGAGAGCGCAGGGGCAGGGCTACACCTTC
CASSLRAQGQGYTF
>.|TRBD1|TRBV2|TRBJ2-5
TGTGCCAGCAGTCGACAGGGGGCGTTCCAAGAGACCCAGTACTTC
CASSRQGAFQETQYF
>.|.|TRBV6-5|TRBJ1-1
TGTGCCAGCAGCCGACCAGGAGGGCTGAACACTGAAGCTTTCTTT
CASSRPGGLNTEAFF
>.|TRBD2|TRBV14|TRBJ2-2
TGTGCCAGCAGCCAGAACCTAGCGGTGAACACCGGGGAGCTGTTTTTT
CASSQNLAVNTGELFF
>.|TRBD2|TRBV5-1|TRBJ2-5
TGCGCCAGCAGCTTGACTAGCGGGAGTCAAGAGACCCAGTACTTC
CASSLTSGSQETQYF
>.|.|TRBV18|TRBJ1-5
TGTGCCAGCGCAAACCTCGGGGCCATTAGCGGGAATCAGCCCCAGCATTTT
CASANLGAISGNQPQHF
>few|TRBD2|TRBV24-1|TRBJ2-1
TGTGCCACCAGTATTGCGGGAGGGCCTCACAATGAGCAGTTCTTC
CATSIAGGPHNEQFF
>.|TRBD1|TRBV5-4|TRBJ2-1
TGTGCCAGCAGCTTCCAGGACAGGTGGAATGAGCAGTTCTTC
CASSFQDRWNEQFF
>.|.|TRBV28|TRBJ1-2
TGTGCCAGCAGTTTACGACAGATCGCCTATGGCTACACCTTC
CASSLRQIAYGYTF
>.|TRBD2|TRBV2|TRBJ2-2
TGTGCCAGCAGTCCTCTAGCGGGAGGGAACGGGGAGCTGTTTTTT
CASSPLAGGNGELFF
>.|.|TRBV28|TRBJ1-1
TGTGCCAGCAGTAGTGTGGGAGTAGGACCGAACACTGAAGCTTTCTTT
CASSSVGVGPNTEAFF
>.|.|TRBV9|TRBJ2-3
TGTGCCAGCAGCGCCCAGGGTTTTAGCACAGATACGCAGTATTTT
CASSAQGFSTDTQYF
>.|.|TRBV19|TRBJ1-2
TGTGCCAGTACCGACAGGAACTATGGCTACACCTTC
CASTDRNYGYTF
>.|.|TRBV7-9|TRBJ2-7
TGTGCCACCGGGACGGGAGCCTACGAGCAGTACTTC
CATGTGAYEQYF
>.|.|TRBV12-3/TRBV12-4|TRBJ1-1
TGTGCCAGCAGTTTCGGTTCTAGAGCTTTCTTT
CASSFGSRAFF
>.|TRBD1|TRBV5-1|TRBJ2-4
TGCGCCAGCAGCTCCTATAGGATACAGGGGGCCAAAAACATTCAGTACTTC
CASSSYRIQGAKNIQYF
>.|.|TRBV14|TRBJ2-5
TGTGCCAGCAGCCAATCATGGGGCGAGACCCAGTACTTC
CASSQSWGETQYF
>once|TRBD2|TRBV18|TRBJ2-3
TGTGCCAGCTCACCATCGGGGGGGACAGATACGCAGTATTTT
CASSPSGGTDTQYF
>.|.|TRBV5-1|TRBJ1-4
TGCGCCAGCAGCCTGACAACAACTAATGAAAAACTGTTTTTT
CASSLTTTNEKLFF
>few|TRBD2|TRBV7-9|TRBJ2-5
TGTGCCAGCAGCTCCTCCGGGACTAGAAAAGGGGAGACCCAGTACTTC
CASSSSGTRKGETQYF
>.|TRBD1|TRBV28|TRBJ1-1
TGTGCCAGCAGTTGGACAGGGAACACTGAAGCTTTCTTT
CASSWTGNTEAFF
>.|TRBD1|TRBV28|TRBJ1-1
TGTGCCATGACAGGGCGGGTGGGGACTGAAGCTTTCTTT
CAMTGRVGTEAFF
>.|TRBD2|TRBV6-1|TRBJ2-7
TGTGCCAGCAGTGAAACTAGCGGGAGTTACGAGCAGTACTTC
CASSETSGSYEQYF
>few|TRBD2|TRBV6-5|TRBJ2-1
TGTGCCAGCTTCACAGGGGCTAGCGGGAGCAATGAGCAGTTCTTC
CASFTGASGSNEQFF
>once|.|TRBV7-2|TRBJ2-5
TGTGCCAGCAGATATACCGGACAGATAAAAGAGACCCAGTACTTC
CASRYTGQIKETQYF
>.|TRBD1|TRBV28|TRBJ1-5
TGTGCCAGCAGCCGGGACAGGGGAATCAATCAGCCCCAGCATTTT
CASSRDRGINQPQHF